Below, 27 T cell receptor beta chains from the same sample are listed, as sequenced in a study of vaccination effects on CD4 cells after COVID-19. No antigens are known for them. Cells that had been cultured for less than eleven days were the source of isolated CD4+ T cells. Each person got two doses of an mRNA SARS-CoV-2 vaccine, BNT162b2 or mRNA-1273. Profiled with immunoSEQ multiplex PCR; TCRdb holds only in-frame clones, not every one. The sample has fewer than 40,000 clones, around 70% seen once. The specimen was CD4+ T cells from PBMCs cultured without peptide, collected after COVID-19 vaccination. All receptors derive from a human donor who received a COVID-19 vaccine.

The rearrangement joins TRBV3-1 (or the pseudogene TRBV3-2) to TRBJ1-1; D gene unclear. V was shortened by 1 base and J by 3 bases, with 3 bases between the two germline ends. Germline V gene sequence: CDR1 LGHDT, CDR2 YNNKEL (reference sequence). The CDR3 has 12 residues. CDR3 sequence: CASSQVDTEAFF. CDR3 nucleotide sequence: TGTGCCAGCAGCCAAGTGGACACTGAAGCTTTCTTT.

There are a few counts of this clone. This chain links TRBV19 with TRBJ1-5; unclear D gene. The CDR3 is 13 amino acids. Germline CDR1 reads LNHDA; CDR2 reads SQIVND (reference sequence). The ends were cut back, 3 bases at V and 2 bases at J, with 5 bases in the middle. The CDR3 DNA follows: TGTGCCAGTAGTATCCAGCGCAATCAGCCCCAGCATTTT. It specifies CASSIQRNQPQHF.

This clone was counted between two and nine times. The chain couples TRBV7-9 to TRBJ2-1; D may correspond to TRBD1 or TRBD2 (5 bases each). The V end was cut by 8 bases, the J end by 9 bases, with 11 bases between. The CDR3 sequence is 11 residues long. Germline V gives CDR1 SEHNR, CDR2 FQNEAQ (reference sequence). CDR3 protein: CASGTAFEQFF. CDR3 DNA sequence: TGTGCCAGCGGGACGGCTTTTGAGCAGTTCTTC. The whole variable domain, filled in from reference TRBV7-9 and TRBJ2-1, reads DTGVSQNPRHKITKRGQNVTFRCDPISEHNRLYWYRQTLGQGPEFLTYFQNEAQLEKSRLLSDRFSAERPKGSFSTLEIQRTEQGDSAMYLCASGTAFEQFFGPGTRLTVL.

The chain carries TRBV13 and TRBJ2-5, with 9 bases that match TRBD2. CDR1 and CDR2 from the germline V gene are PRHDT and FYEKMQ (reference sequence). The CDR3 is 16 residues long. Trimming cost V 4 bases and J 5 bases; bases outside gene matches: 11. The chain's CDR3 is CASSWRRGGVGETQYF. CDR3 DNA sequence: TGTGCCAGCAGCTGGAGGCGGGGGGGAGTAGGGGAGACCCAGTACTTC.

The chain couples TRBV18 to TRBJ2-1, with TRBD1 matching 9 bases. The trim removed 6 bases at V and 7 bases at J, leaving 22 bases unmatched. Looked up from germline, CDR1 is KGHSH and CDR2 is LQKENI. The CDR3 length is 19 residues. CDR3 region: CASSLRSNPGQGLRNEQFF. The CDR3 DNA is TGTGCCAGCTCCCTTCGCTCGAATCCGGGACAGGGTTTGAGAAATGAGCAGTTCTTC. The whole variable domain, remainder taken from reference TRBV18 and TRBJ2-1, is NAGVMQNPRHLVRRRGQEARLRCSPMKGHSHVYWYRQLPEEGLKFMVYLQKENIIDESGMPKERFSAEFPKEGPSILRIQQVVRGDSAAYFCASSLRSNPGQGLRNEQFFGPGTRLTVL.

The chain couples TRBV27 to TRBJ2-7; 7 nucleotides align to TRBD1. The V gene end was trimmed by 8 bases and the J gene end by 3 bases; junction bases not matched to a gene: 4. The CDR3 is 12 residues long. Looked up from germline, CDR1 is MNHEY and CDR2 is SMNVEV (reference sequence). The CDR3 region is CASRDSYYEQYF. The CDR3 DNA reads as TGTGCCAGCCGGGACAGCTACTACGAGCAGTACTTC.

The chain is built from TRBV19 and TRBJ1-5, with D possibly being TRBD1 (6 bases). Trimming removed 0 bases at V and 7 bases at J, with 19 bases between. The CDR3 has 17 residues. Germline V gives CDR1 LNHDA, CDR2 SQIVND (reference sequence). This CDR3 is CASSIEARGPRRQPQHF. DNA of the CDR3: TGTGCCAGTAGTATAGAAGCCAGGGGACCCAGGAGACAGCCCCAGCATTTT. Drawing the rest from reference TRBV19 and TRBJ1-5, the complete variable domain is DGGITQSPKYLFRKEGQNVTLSCEQNLNHDAMYWYRQDPGQGLRLIYYSQIVNDFQKGDIAEGYSVSREKKESFPLTVTSAQKNPTAFYLCASSIEARGPRRQPQHFGDGTRLSIL.

This sequence joins TRBV9 and TRBJ1-4; 8 bases agree with TRBD1. This CDR3 is built from 19 residues. From germline, CDR1 is SGDLS and CDR2 YYNGEE. V lost 3 bases and J lost 0; bases outside the gene matches: 13. CDR3 loop: CASSASRDRSTATNEKLFF. In DNA form, the CDR3 reads TGTGCCAGCAGCGCATCCCGGGACAGGTCTACTGCAACTAATGAAAAACTGTTTTTT.

The genes are TRBV25-1 and TRBJ2-7; 10 bases fit TRBD2. Germline V gene sequence: CDR1 MGHDK, CDR2 SYGVNS. This CDR3 region has 18 residues. V was pared by 4 bases and J by 4 bases, with 16 bases of the junction left unmatched. The CDR3 spells CASSGTSGGPGGTYEQYF. The CDR3 nucleotides are TGTGCCAGCAGTGGGACTAGCGGAGGCCCAGGGGGGACTTACGAGCAGTACTTC.

The chain combines TRBV4-2 with TRBJ2-6, with 7 bases aligning to TRBD2. This CDR3 comprises 19 residues. Per germline, CDR1 LGHNA and CDR2 YNFKEQ. J gave up 4 bases and V 3 bases, and 15 bases lay outside the gene matches. In DNA form, the CDR3 reads TGTGCCAGCAGCCACCGCGAGCGGGGTCCATTTAGGGGGGCCAACGTCCTGACTTTC. Protein: CASSHRERGPFRGANVLTF.

V and J are TRBV27 and TRBJ1-6; D is unresolved. The V gene's germline CDR1 is MNHEY and CDR2 SMNVEV (reference sequence). Deletions cut 6 bases from V and 6 bases from J, with 15 bases between. This CDR3 is 15 amino acids long. As DNA, the CDR3 is TGTGCCAGCAGACCCCGCGGGAGTTTTAATTCACCCCTCCACTTT. It codes for CASRPRGSFNSPLHF.

The CDR3 nucleotides read TGCAGTGCTAGTACCCCCCTAGGGACCTCCTACGAGCAGTACTTC. Its protein product is CSASTPLGTSYEQYF. The chain employs TRBV20-1 and TRBJ2-7; D could derive from TRBD1 or TRBD2 (5 bases each). Germline V gene data show CDR1 as DFQATT and CDR2 as SNEGSKA (reference sequence). The CDR3 sequence is 15 residues long. V lost 3 bases and J lost 0, with 15 bases in between.

V is TRBV2 and J is TRBJ1-2; D may be TRBD1 (5 bases). The CDR3 has 14 residues. Germline CDR1 is SNHLY and CDR2 is FYNNEI. The V gene lost 2 bases and the J gene lost 4 bases, with 11 bases spanning the gap. In DNA, the CDR3 is TGTGCCAGCAGTGAATTTCAGGGCAGCTATGGCTACACCTTC. Translated, it gives CASSEFQGSYGYTF.

In DNA, the CDR3 is TGTGCCATCGCGCGGAATAGGCGAGAGACCCAGTACTTC. The encoded protein is CAIARNRRETQYF. This chain links TRBV10-3 with TRBJ2-5; D not certain. The CDR3 is 13 amino acids. V dropped 8 bases and J dropped 4 bases, with 14 bases sitting between them. The germline gives CDR1 ENHRY, CDR2 SYGVKD.

The V and J genes are TRBV7-9 and TRBJ2-5; 7 bases fit TRBD1. Germline assignment: CDR1 SEHNR and CDR2 FQNEAQ (reference sequence). Trimming cost V 5 bases and J 3 bases; bases outside gene matches: 15. The CDR3 length is 17 residues. DNA for the CDR3: TGTGCCAGCAGCCCAAGACCGGGACAGTTAAGCAAAGAGACCCAGTACTTC. It is translated as CASSPRPGQLSKETQYF.

V usage is TRBV5-4 and J usage is TRBJ2-1; perhaps TRBD2 as D (6 bases). This CDR3 has 15 residues. Per germline, CDR1 SGHNT and CDR2 YYREEE (reference sequence). V was cut by 4 bases and J by 7 bases, with 18 bases left in between. CDR3 amino acids: CASSPGLMARNEQFF. Written as DNA, the CDR3 is TGTGCCAGCAGCCCGGGACTGATGGCTAGAAATGAGCAGTTCTTC.

The DNA of the CDR3 is TGTGCCAGCAGCCTGAGCCAGGGGGCGCGACAGCCCCAGCATTTT. It translates to CASSLSQGARQPQHF. The chain links TRBV2 to TRBJ1-5; 8 bases are shared with TRBD1. The ends lost 6 bases at V and 7 bases at J; junction bases unmatched: 11. The CDR3 is 15 residues long. CDR1 is SNHLY and CDR2 is FYNNEI in the germline V gene. The whole variable domain, filled in from reference TRBV2 and TRBJ1-5, reads EPEVTQTPSHQVTQMGQEVILRCVPISNHLYFYWYRQILGQKVEFLVSFYNNEISEKSEIFDDQFSVERPDGSNFTLKIRSTKLEDSAMYFCASSLSQGARQPQHFGDGTRLSIL.

The chain uses TRBV5-1 and TRBJ2-2; TRBD1 matches at 7 bases. This CDR3 is 14 amino acids long. The V and J ends lost 4 bases and 5 bases, in that order; junction bases with no gene match: 5. Germline V gene lookup returns CDR1 SGHRS and CDR2 YFSETQ. The CDR3 loop is CASSAGTVTGELFF. The CDR3 DNA reads as TGCGCCAGCAGCGCCGGGACAGTTACCGGGGAGCTGTTTTTT.

This chain links TRBV4-1 with TRBJ1-6, with no clear D. Deletions cut 1 base from V and 9 bases from J, with 13 bases between. The length of the CDR3 is 15 residues. The germline gives CDR1 MGHRA, CDR2 YSYEKL. The CDR3 DNA is TGCGCCAGCAGCCAAGCAACGACGACGACTTCACCCCTCCACTTT. Translated, it gives CASSQATTTTSPLHF.

V is TRBV21-1 and J is TRBJ1-2; no check of the table's D call, TRBD1, against the DNA was made. TRBV21-1 is given as a pseudogene. The CDR3 sequence is 19 residues long. CDR3 bases: TGTGCCAGCAGCAAAGAGGGGCTGCTGGTATTGAGGCTTACGTGTGGCTACACCTTC. Protein: CASSKEGLLVLRLTCGYTF.

Points on this clone: The junction shows a germline mismatch at one end, possibly a read error. This chain connects TRBV7-7 to TRBJ2-2; no clear D gene. The CDR3 consists of 12 residues. Germline V CDR1 and CDR2: SSHAT, FNYEAQ (reference sequence). The CDR3 region is CASSLDTGELFF. The CDR3 region has the DNA TGTGCTAGCAGCCTCGACACCGGGGAGCTGTTTTTT.

This clone was found a few times. Other DNA sequences in this specimen translate into the identical CDR3. V and J are TRBV7-2 and TRBJ1-5, with unresolved D. This CDR3 is built from 13 residues. The V end lost 4 bases, the J end lost 4 bases, and 8 bases lay between the germline ends. Germline V gene sequence: CDR1 SGHTA, CDR2 FQGNSA. The CDR3 sequence is CASSSDLNQPQHF. The CDR3 region has the DNA TGTGCCAGCAGCTCCGACCTAAATCAGCCCCAGCATTTT.

The genes are TRBV5-1 and TRBJ2-1; no clear D gene. Trimming removed 0 bases at V and 0 bases at J, with 7 bases between. The CDR3 contains 15 residues. Germline V gene sequence: CDR1 SGHRS, CDR2 YFSETQ. In nucleotides, the CDR3 is TGCGCCAGCAGCTTGGTACCAGACTCCTACAATGAGCAGTTCTTC. Its protein product is CASSLVPDSYNEQFF.

The table lists this clone with a count of one. This CDR3 reads CASCVRAGYEQYF. For the CDR3, the DNA is TGTGCCAGTTGTGTCAGGGCGGGCTACGAGCAGTACTTC. This chain uses TRBV19 with TRBJ2-7; possibly TRBD1 or TRBD2 for D (5 bases each). This CDR3 region has 13 residues. Trimming pared 8 bases from V and 3 bases from J, leaving 14 bases between. The germline V gene has CDR1 LNHDA and CDR2 SQIVND (reference sequence).

CDR3 sequence (DNA): TGTGCCAGCAGCTTGGTCGGGACAGGGGATCAGCCCCAGCATTTT. This encodes CASSLVGTGDQPQHF. The chain couples TRBV5-8 to TRBJ1-5; 10 positions match TRBD1. V gave up 0 bases and J gave up 5 bases; unmatched junction bases: 2. This CDR3 has 15 amino acids. The germline V gene has CDR1 SGHTS and CDR2 YDEGEE.

The rearrangement links TRBV7-2 to TRBJ1-1, with 8 bases identical to TRBD1. V shed 5 bases, J shed 1 base, and the junction held 3 bases outside the gene matches. The CDR3 has 14 amino acids. Germline CDR1 SGHTA, CDR2 FQGNSA. CDR3 sequence reads: CASSPQGGNTEAFF. The CDR3 DNA is TGTGCCAGCAGCCCACAGGGGGGGAACACTGAAGCTTTCTTT.

The J gene is TRBJ2-2, the V gene TRBV5-6, with 7 bases aligning to TRBD2. With V trimmed by 3 bases and J by 0 bases, 2 bases remained unmatched. The CDR3 extends over 15 amino acids. The germline V gene encodes CDR1 SGHDT and CDR2 YYEEEE. The CDR3 DNA reads as TGTGCCAGCAGCTCACTAGCGACGAACACCGGGGAGCTGTTTTTT. Its protein is CASSSLATNTGELFF.